This T cell receptor (beta chain) is drawn from a study of Graves' ophthalmopathy and Graves' hyperthyroidism. Findings and limits, study-wide: The blood repertoire also included most expanded thyroid clonotypes above 0.001 frequency.

Amplification targeted the TCR beta CDR3 regions, with RNA transcripts as the source material. A first-round RT-PCR used HTBI primers, followed by a second-round multiplex PCR. One entry per CDR3 protein results from TCRdb running MiXCR on the multiplex PCR reads. The table includes around 1.1 million distinct CDR3 sequences, 35% to 45% detected once. CDR1 is SGHVS, CDR2 FQNEAQ, per germline. The V end was cut by 1 base, the J end by 5 bases, with 14 bases between. This CDR3 comprises 15 residues. This clonotype was detected ten times or more. Its target is not known. Sequencing was carried out using peripheral blood or thyroid tissue (not recorded which). V usage is TRBV7-8 and J usage is TRBJ2-5; D unresolved. The clonotype originates from an adult man with Graves' hyperthyroidism. CDR3 DNA sequence: TGTGCCAGCAGCTTAGGGGGTAGCTTTCTCGAGACCCAGTACTTC. It is translated as CASSLGGSFLETQYF.